The rows below give T cell receptor beta chains drawn from one sample of a study of tumor and adjacent non-tumor tissue in lung cancer. One entry per CDR3 protein, called by TCRdb with MiXCR from the multiplex PCR reads. The table shows more than 95,000 distinct CDR3 sequences, with 66% occurring only once. The sequenced sample consisted of lung tumor tissue. These receptors all stem from a man aged 30 to 45 with non-small cell lung cancer. The CDR3 runs from the conserved cysteine through the conserved F or W. The order of the fields is V gene, clone size, D gene, J gene, CDR3 protein, CDR3 DNA. A D gene is named only where the DNA matches it firmly. Only some rows state a clone size, as once, few, many or a class for expanded clones.

>TRBV4-2|.|TRBD2|TRBJ2-2
CAISLRLAGGRAGELFF
TGTGCCATCAGCCTTCGACTAGCGGGGGGCAGGGCCGGGGAGCTGTTTTTT
>TRBV4-1|many|.|TRBJ1-5
CASSQDGSGNLQPQHF
TGCGCCAGCAGCCAAGATGGCTCAGGGAACCTTCAGCCCCAGCATTTT
>TRBV2|.|.|TRBJ2-7
CASTRGSYEQYF
TGTGCCAGCACGCGGGGCTCATACGAGCAGTACTTC
>TRBV24-1|once|TRBD1|TRBJ2-5
CATSAFSGTGEETQYF
TGTGCCACCAGTGCCTTCAGCGGGACAGGGGAAGAGACCCAGTACTTC
>TRBV4-3|.|.|TRBJ1-4
CASKATPGWSEKLFF
TGCGCCAGCAAAGCTACCCCCGGGTGGAGCGAAAAACTGTTTTTT
>TRBV19|many|TRBD2|TRBJ2-7
CASSQRGVVYEQYF
TGTGCCAGTAGTCAACGGGGGGTCGTCTACGAGCAGTACTTC
>TRBV28|many|.|TRBJ2-1
CASSPITGTEYNEQFF
TGTGCCAGCAGTCCAATCACCGGGACGGAGTACAATGAGCAGTTCTTC
>TRBV11-2|.|TRBD1|TRBJ2-7
CVSSPGQVNEQCF
TGTGTCAGCAGCCCGGGACAGGTGAACGAGCAGTGCTTC
>TRBV4-1|many|TRBD1|TRBJ2-5
CASSLDRGQETQYF
TGCGCCAGCAGCTTGGACAGGGGGCAAGAGACCCAGTACTTC
>TRBV29-1|.|TRBD1|TRBJ1-2
CSVPTGIANYGYTF
TGCAGCGTTCCGACAGGGATAGCTAACTATGGCTACACCTTC
>TRBV4-3|.|.|TRBJ2-6
CTSSRSTAPGANVLTF
TGCACCAGCAGCCGATCCACGGCCCCTGGGGCCAACGTCCTGACTTTC
>TRBV24-1|.|TRBD1|TRBJ2-2
CATATGTGFTGELFF
TGTGCCACCGCGACCGGGACAGGGTTCACCGGGGAGCTGTTTTTT
>TRBV11-2|.|TRBD2|TRBJ2-1
CASSQGHAGGYSEQFF
TGTGCCAGCAGCCAGGGGCATGCGGGAGGGTACAGTGAGCAGTTCTTC
>TRBV11-2|.|.|TRBJ2-3
CASSSGSPRSTDTQYF
TGTGCCAGCAGCTCAGGGAGCCCCCGGAGCACAGATACGCAGTATTTT
>TRBV5-4|.|.|TRBJ1-1
CAVVGHDGGTEAFF
TGTGCCGTCGTGGGACATGACGGGGGCACTGAAGCTTTCTTT
>TRBV5-1|.|TRBD1|TRBJ1-1
CASSTYRGRTKAFF
TGCGCCAGCAGCACCTACAGGGGAAGGACTAAAGCTTTCTTT
>TRBV12-3/TRBV12-4|.|TRBD1|TRBJ2-1
CANREETGDPKNNEHLF
TGTGCCAACAGGGAAGAGACAGGGGACCCCAAAAACAATGAGCATTTATTC
>TRBV2|.|.|TRBJ1-5
CASIQGLNQPQHF
TGTGCCAGCATTCAGGGGCTTAATCAGCCCCAGCATTTT
>TRBV4-3|.|.|TRBJ1-2
CASSQDKGVLYGYTF
TGCGCCAGCAGCCAAGATAAGGGTGTTCTCTACGGCTACACTTTC
>TRBV11-2|.|.|TRBJ2-5
CANSLDPTGTKYF
TGTGCCAACAGCTTAGACCCTACGGGGACCAAGTACTTC
>TRBV11-2|.|.|TRBJ2-7
CDSSLGAYEQYF
TGTGACAGCAGCTTAGGGGCTTACGAGCAGTACTTC
>TRBV29-1|many|.|TRBJ2-5
CSVVMSTEETQYF
TGCAGCGTTGTTATGTCTACAGAGGAGACCCAGTACTTC
>TRBV7-2|few|.|TRBJ1-5
CASSSGTGGGPQHF
TGTGCCAGCAGCTCCGGGACCGGGGGAGGGCCCCAGCATTTT
>TRBV5-1|few|.|TRBJ1-6
CASSLDGTRSPLHF
TGCGCCAGCAGCTTGGACGGAACCCGTTCACCCCTCCACTTT
>TRBV5-4|.|TRBD2|TRBJ2-7
CASSRWGTSGNYEQYF
TGTGCCAGCAGCAGATGGGGGACTAGCGGGAACTACGAGCAGTACTTC
>TRBV30|few|.|TRBJ2-7
CAGAEGYEQYF
TGTGCTGGGGCGGAAGGCTACGAGCAGTACTTC
>TRBV4-1|.|.|TRBJ2-5
CASRQDRDEEETQHF
TGCGCCAGCAGGCAAGATCGGGATGAGGAAGAGACCCAGCACTTC
>TRBV20-1|many|.|TRBJ2-3
CSARDWWSGARTDTQYF
TGCAGTGCTAGAGATTGGTGGTCGGGAGCTAGGACAGATACGCAGTATTTT
>TRBV11-2|once|.|TRBJ1-1
CASSLRGRGGNTEAFF
TGTGCTAGCAGCCTGAGAGGGAGGGGCGGGAACACTGAAGCTTTCTTT